This T cell receptor (beta chain) was documented in a study of Ad26.COV2.S vaccination and SARS-CoV-2 variants. Study at large: Intramuscular Ad26.COV2.S at 5x10^10 or 1x10^11 viral particles.

V dropped 3 bases and J dropped 0; count of bases not matched to a gene: 2. This CDR3 has 14 residues. The germline V gene has CDR1 SGHRS and CDR2 YFSETQ. The protocol was immunoSEQ multiplex PCR, while the TCRdb copy is restricted to in-frame clones and leaves out a portion. The sample holds some 290,000 clones, around four fifths seen once. The treatment denotes: some 20 received Ad26.COV2.S at low or high dose, single or two shots; about 5 received placebo; per-sample allocation not given. Samples were taken on day 63 after the first vaccine or placebo injection. The chain employs TRBV5-1 and TRBJ1-2, with TRBD1 matching over 7 bases. The sequences come from peripheral blood, collected in a trial of Ad26.COV2.S vaccine versus placebo. The TCR sequence derives from a person aged 18-65 years who received the Ad26.COV2.S COVID-19 vaccine or a placebo. DNA of the CDR3: TGCGCCAGCAGCTGGGACAGAGCTAACTATGGCTACACCTTC. It specifies CASSWDRANYGYTF.